A single sample is the source of the 17 T cell receptor beta chains below, sequenced in a study of graft-versus-host responses after intestinal transplantation. What these receptors recognize is not known. Assay used: immunoSEQ multiplex PCR; TCRdb lists only in-frame clones, some missing. The table shows 100,000 or so clones, with 85% to 95% occurring only once. This specimen consisted of unstimulated CD8+ T cells sorted from spleen or lymph node cells, obtained before intestinal transplant. The receptor source for this set is a human donor who received an intestinal transplant.

CDR3 sequence reads: CASSLVGPDTQYF. The CDR3 DNA reads as TGTGCCAGCAGCTTAGTTGGCCCGGATACGCAGTATTTT. This sequence joins TRBV13 and TRBJ2-3; no definite D call. Germline lookup yields CDR1 PRHDT and CDR2 FYEKMQ (reference sequence). This CDR3 contains 13 residues. The V and J ends lost 1 base and 6 bases respectively, with 8 bases between them.

This chain links TRBV11-2 with TRBJ2-5, with D maybe TRBD2 (5 bases). Trimming stripped 4 bases from V and 5 bases from J, with 17 bases between. The CDR3 sequence is 15 residues long. Germline V CDR1 and CDR2: SGHAT, FQNNGV. The CDR3 DNA sequence: TGTGCCAGCAGCTCCAGTCCAGGACTGGGGGAGACCCAGTACTTC. The encoded protein is CASSSSPGLGETQYF.

V and J are TRBV7-9 and TRBJ2-7, with 9 bases fitting TRBD2. There are 16 residues in the CDR3. After removal of 4 bases from V and 2 bases from J, the junction contained 9 bases not matched to a gene. CDR1 and CDR2 (germline): SEHNR, FQNEAQ (reference sequence). CDR3 region: CASSSIAGGRTYEQYF. DNA of the CDR3: TGTGCCAGCAGCTCCATTGCGGGGGGGCGAACCTACGAGCAGTACTTC.

This chain joins TRBV30 and TRBJ2-7; TRBD1 agrees at 9 bases. Germline V gene sequence: CDR1 GTSNPN, CDR2 SVGIG (reference sequence). CDR3 length equals 14 residues. The junction had 10 bases not matched to a gene; V was cut back by 5 bases and J by 5 bases. The CDR3 region is CAWGGDRELNEQYF. CDR3 DNA: TGTGCCTGGGGAGGGGACAGGGAACTCAACGAGCAGTACTTC.

The rearrangement links TRBV4-1 to TRBJ1-5; D may be TRBD1 (5 bases). This CDR3 contains 17 residues. V shed 1 base and J shed 5 bases, with 18 bases lying between them. In germline, CDR1 is MGHRA, CDR2 YSYEKL. The CDR3, as DNA: TGCGCCAGCAGCCAAGGAAGGGGTTTTGGTACTGATCAGCCCCAGCATTTT. Protein: CASSQGRGFGTDQPQHF.

The rearrangement joins TRBV19 to TRBJ1-4; 9 positions match TRBD1. Per the germline V gene, CDR1 is LNHDA and CDR2 is SQIVND (reference sequence). The length of the CDR3 is 13 residues. The junction had 6 bases not matched to a gene; V was cut back by 9 bases and J by 7 bases. The CDR3 sequence: CASLGQGGEKLFF. Here the CDR3 DNA reads TGTGCCAGCTTGGGACAGGGAGGTGAAAAACTGTTTTTT.

The chain combines TRBV27 with TRBJ2-1; D ambiguous. The CDR3 is 12 residues long. In germline, CDR1 is MNHEY, CDR2 SMNVEV (reference sequence). Trimming took 0 bases from V and 7 from J, leaving 4 bases between them. DNA of the CDR3: TGTGCCAGCAGTTTATCGCAGAATGAGCAGTTCTTC. Translated, it gives CASSLSQNEQFF.

The rearrangement uses TRBV30 and TRBJ1-1; D is perhaps TRBD1 (5 bases). The CDR3 runs 14 residues. V lost 1 base, J lost 5 bases, and 14 bases lay in between. Looked up from germline, CDR1 is GTSNPN and CDR2 is SVGIG (reference sequence). The CDR3 is CAWSAGGEGTEAFF. CDR3 DNA sequence: TGTGCCTGGAGTGCTGGGGGGGAGGGGACTGAAGCTTTCTTT.

With respect to this clone: Other DNA sequences in this sample translate to the same CDR3. The genes are TRBV7-8 and TRBJ2-3; a possible D gene is TRBD2 (6 bases). CDR3 size: 16 residues. Germline CDR1 reads SGHVS; CDR2 reads FQNEAQ. Deletions cut 5 bases from V and 2 bases from J, with 17 bases between. DNA for the CDR3: TGTGCCAGCAGCCCGTGGGGCGGAGGGTCCACAGATACGCAGTATTTT. Translated: CASSPWGGGSTDTQYF.

The V and J genes are TRBV30 and TRBJ1-1; D perhaps matches TRBD1 (5 bases). Trimming cost V 5 bases and J 0 bases, with 19 bases left between them. CDR1 and CDR2 (germline): GTSNPN, SVGIG (reference sequence). This CDR3 spans 16 amino acids. The CDR3 region has the DNA TGTGCCTGGGCAACTATGTCTGGGGGGATGAACACTGAAGCTTTCTTT. Amino acids: CAWATMSGGMNTEAFF. The full variable domain, rest sourced from reference TRBV30 and TRBJ1-1, is SQTIHQWPATLVQPVGSPLSLECTVEGTSNPNLYWYRQAAGRGLQLLFYSVGIGQISSEVPQNLSASRPQDRQFILSSKKLLLSDSGFYLCAWATMSGGMNTEAFFGQGTRLTVV.

The chain combines TRBV27 with TRBJ2-1; D is unclear. The CDR3 is 15 residues long. Germline assignment: CDR1 MNHEY and CDR2 SMNVEV (reference sequence). The ends were cut back, 4 bases at V and 2 bases at J, with 12 bases in the middle. CDR3 nucleotides: TGTGCCAGCAGTTATACAGCTGATCCCTACAATGAGCAGTTCTTC. Encoded protein: CASSYTADPYNEQFF.

The chain has TRBV7-8 and TRBJ2-7; D is perhaps TRBD2 (6 bases). This CDR3 comprises 14 residues. Germline assignment: CDR1 SGHVS and CDR2 FQNEAQ. The V end was cut by 3 bases, the J end by 3 bases, with 12 bases between. CDR3 nucleotide sequence: TGTGCCAGCAGCTTCCGCCTGGGAGGCTACGAGCAGTACTTC. Translating it yields CASSFRLGGYEQYF.

The chain recombines TRBV4-3 with TRBJ1-3; 7 bases are a match to TRBD1. J gave up 0 bases and V 3 bases, and 17 bases lay outside the gene matches. CDR1 and CDR2 from the germline V gene are LGHNA and YSLEER. The CDR3 length is 20 residues. Here the CDR3 reads CASSQTWAPGQTLSGNTIYF. In nucleotides, the CDR3 is TGCGCCAGCAGCCAGACCTGGGCGCCGGGACAGACGCTCTCTGGAAACACCATATATTTT.

This clone has just one count. The chain has TRBV19 and TRBJ1-6, with 12 nucleotides matching TRBD1. The CDR3 has 15 amino acids. Germline-derived CDR1 and CDR2 are LNHDA and SQIVND (reference sequence). Losses at the gene ends were 8 bases for V and 10 bases for J; bases not matched to a gene: 9. Here the CDR3 reads CASAPGQGAKSPLHF. The CDR3 DNA is TGTGCCAGTGCACCGGGACAGGGGGCAAAATCACCCCTCCACTTT.

The chain combines TRBV9 with TRBJ2-7; perhaps TRBD2 as D (5 bases). Trimming cost V 0 bases and J 5 bases, with 18 bases left between them. This CDR3 has 16 amino acids. The germline CDR1 and CDR2 sequences are SGDLS and YYNGEE. This CDR3 reads CASSVAGDAGFNEQYF. The CDR3 region has the DNA TGTGCCAGCAGCGTAGCCGGGGATGCAGGTTTCAACGAGCAGTACTTC. Using reference TRBV9 and TRBJ2-7 for the parts outside the CDR3, the full variable domain is DSGVTQTPKHLITATGQRVTLRCSPRSGDLSVYWYQQSLDQGLQFLIQYYNGEERAKGNILERFSAQQFPDLHSELNLSSLELGDSALYFCASSVAGDAGFNEQYFGPGTRLTVT.

The chain joins TRBV6-6 to TRBJ1-3; D might be TRBD1 (5 bases). Germline V gene lookup returns CDR1 MNHNY and CDR2 SVGAGI (reference sequence). This CDR3 contains 12 residues. Trimming stripped 7 bases from V and 10 bases from J, with 14 bases between. The CDR3 region has the DNA TGTGCCAGCACCGACAGCCTACTGACCATATATTTT. Residues: CASTDSLLTIYF.

The J gene is TRBJ2-6, the V gene TRBV19, with D possibly being TRBD2 (6 bases). Germline V gene data show CDR1 as LNHDA and CDR2 as SQIVND (reference sequence). The CDR3 loop spans 19 amino acids. V dropped 5 bases and J dropped 0 bases, with 20 bases sitting between them. The CDR3 DNA follows: TGTGCCAGTAGTCCCCTACCTGGGACTTCCAGCTCTGGGGCCAACGTCCTGACTTTC. Its protein is CASSPLPGTSSSGANVLTF.